This TCR beta chain is drawn from a study of T cells in narcolepsy. About the study: Healthy controls were enrolled alongside patients with narcolepsy type 1 or type 2. General study findings and limits: Autoreactive clonotypes reportedly recurred in blood of same and different patients, not controls. In some patient and control memory CD4+ samples, autoreactive clones were absent. Same-patient CSF and blood CD4+ T cell clonotypes included HCRT-specific and TRIB2-specific autoreactive ones.

Trimming cost V 1 base and J 2 bases, with 9 bases left between them. There are 14 residues in the CDR3. In germline, CDR1 is SNHLY, CDR2 FYNNEI. About this clone: Its antigen remains unidentified.

Some clones are missing from TCRdb's copy, which holds only in-frame ones; the method was immunoSEQ multiplex PCR. The profile shows tens of thousands of clones, around 81% of them singletons. This chain connects TRBV2 to TRBJ2-7; D possibly uses TRBD1 or TRBD2 (6 bases each). The origin of this receptor is a human donor with narcolepsy. Sequenced sample: CD45RA- memory CD4+ T cells from PBMCs. CDR3 loop: CASSEGGAAYEQYF. The CDR3 DNA sequence: TGTGCCAGCAGTGAAGGGGGGGCCGCCTACGAGCAGTACTTC.